Only a few counts were recorded for the clone carrying this TCR beta chain. The antigen is unknown. Per germline, CDR1 SGHKS and CDR2 YYEKEE (reference sequence). The CDR3 totals 15 residues. V shed 0 bases and J shed 4 bases, with 13 bases lying between them. The sample comes from a study of T-cell reconstitution after alpha-beta-depleted transplantation in children. Using unique molecular identifiers, the investigators prepared the TCRbeta library. TCRdb reprocessed the PCR reads via MiXCR and lists one record per CDR3 protein. Of 300,000 or so distinct CDR3 sequences in the sample, roughly 21% were seen once. General observations from the study: Several hundred rapidly expanded clones from non-depleted graft cells reportedly supplied alpha-beta T cells about two months post-transplant. When one year had passed after transplant, most T-cell counts and diversity came from newly produced T cells. Surviving thymic progenitors and recipient T cells were the source of high TCRbeta diversity at day 60 in some patients.

The sequences come from PBMCs, mostly from graft donor cells, collected 180 days after TCRalphabeta/CD19-depleted stem cell transplant. V usage is TRBV5-5 and J usage is TRBJ2-5, with a possible D match to TRBD2 (6 bases). This clonotype was obtained from a male patient younger than 18 who had a stem cell transplant for acute lymphoblastic leukemia, so the T cells may come from the graft donor. The CDR3 is CASSLALTGGETQYF. Here the CDR3 DNA reads TGTGCCAGCAGCTTGGCCCTAACCGGGGGAGAGACCCAGTACTTC.